The 8 T cell receptor beta chains listed next were all sequenced from one sample in a study of blood T cell repertoires in COVID-19 (dated by TCRdb to about 2020). The library relied on the immunoSEQ multiplex PCR assay. TCRdb's version of the immuneACCESS table is confined to in-frame rearrangements and falls short of the full clone set. An unresolved V gene accounts for under half of the shortfall where checked; the remainder is of unknown origin. Counted in this sample were 100,000 or so clones; 70% to 80% of them appeared once. 9.5% to 13% of the sample lies in the top ten. The sequenced sample was peripheral blood. These TCRs come from a woman aged 70-85 years with acute or convalescent COVID-19.

V usage is TRBV5-1 and J usage is TRBJ1-1, with D possibly TRBD1 on 6 matching bases. Looked up from germline, CDR1 is SGHRS and CDR2 is YFSETQ. The V end lost 3 bases, the J end lost 3 bases, and 12 bases lay between the germline ends. The CDR3 extends over 14 amino acids. CDR3 region: CASSSQGGHTEAFF. The DNA for the CDR3 is TGCGCCAGCAGCTCACAGGGCGGTCACACTGAAGCTTTCTTT.

This sequence joins TRBV11-3 and TRBJ2-3; TRBD2 is a possible D gene (7 bases). Trimming stripped 3 bases from V and 2 bases from J, with 18 bases between. The CDR3 loop spans 17 amino acids. Germline CDR1 is SGHNT and CDR2 is YENEEA. CDR3 in amino acids: CASSLGRGRGATDTQYF. CDR3 sequence (DNA): TGTGCCAGCAGCTTGGGCCGAGGGAGGGGGGCCACAGATACGCAGTATTTT.

The V gene is TRBV29-1, the J gene TRBJ1-2, with no clear D. The germline gives CDR1 SQVTM, CDR2 ANQGSEA. This CDR3 has 14 residues. Trimming removed 4 bases from V and 0 bases from J, with 12 bases in between. The CDR3 is CSVGAATANYGYTF. The CDR3 region has the DNA TGCAGCGTTGGGGCAGCCACCGCTAACTATGGCTACACCTTC.

The chain couples TRBV30 to TRBJ2-3; 9 bases match TRBD1. Germline V gene lookup returns CDR1 GTSNPN and CDR2 SVGIG (reference sequence). The CDR3 contains 13 residues. Losses at the gene ends were 6 bases for V and 4 bases for J; bases not matched to a gene: 5. The CDR3 DNA reads as TGTGCCTGCCGGGACAGGGCGGCAGATACGCAGTATTTT. Amino acid sequence: CACRDRAADTQYF.

The CDR3 loop reads CASSRTGMNQPQHF. CDR3 coding DNA: TGTGCCAGCAGTCGGACAGGGATGAATCAGCCCCAGCATTTT. V and J are TRBV6-2 or TRBV6-3 and TRBJ1-5, with 8 bases aligning to TRBD1. Germline CDR1 is MNHEY and CDR2 is SVGEGT. There are 14 residues in the CDR3. Losses at the gene ends were 5 bases for V and 4 bases for J; bases not matched to a gene: 4.

In DNA, the CDR3 is TGTGCCAGCAGCTCAGGGAGGGGATTCTCTGGAAACACCATATATTTT. Residues: CASSSGRGFSGNTIYF. The V and J genes are TRBV2 and TRBJ1-3, with D possibly matching TRBD1 (5 bases). CDR1 is SNHLY and CDR2 is FYNNEI in the germline V gene. The CDR3 consists of 16 residues. V was pared by 6 bases and J by 0 bases, with 15 bases between.

The rearrangement links TRBV28 to TRBJ2-5; 8 bases match TRBD1. The length of the CDR3 is 15 residues. CDR1 is MDHEN and CDR2 is SYDVKM in the germline V gene. V gave up 6 bases and J gave up 4 bases; unmatched junction bases: 10. The CDR3 reads CASSPGQGRGETQYF. The DNA for the CDR3 is TGTGCCAGCAGCCCCGGACAGGGAAGGGGAGAGACCCAGTACTTC.

DNA of the CDR3: TGTGCCAGCAGTGTCTGGGCTGAGCAGTTCTTC. The encoded protein is CASSVWAEQFF. The chain couples TRBV6-4 to TRBJ2-1; D remains unclear. There are 11 residues in the CDR3. Trimming removed 4 bases at V and 9 bases at J, with 7 bases between. Germline V CDR1 and CDR2: MRHNA, SNTAGT.